A selection of T cell receptor beta chains follows, all from one sample in a study of T-cell reconstitution after alpha-beta-depleted transplantation in children. MiXCR, applied by TCRdb to the PCR reads, yields one record per CDR3 protein. The table lists about 980,000 distinct CDR3 sequences, 25% to 35% of them singletons, with 28% in the top ten. The sequences come from PBMCs, mostly from graft donor cells, collected 360 days after TCRalphabeta/CD19-depleted stem cell transplant. The receptors shown here come from a boy under two years old who had a stem cell transplant for SCID, so the T cells may come from the graft donor. The CDR3 runs from the conserved cysteine through the conserved F or W. The D gene is left open where the match is weak. Some rows have no size entry. The others give once, few or many, or a class for an expanded clone.

V	D	J	size	length	CDR3	DNA
TRBV7-9	.	TRBJ1-6	few	15	CASRAGEWDNSPLHF	TGTGCCAGCCGGGCAGGGGAATGGGATAATTCACCCCTCCACTTT
TRBV9	TRBD1	TRBJ1-3	few	18	CASSVVPRTGRSGNTIYF	TGTGCCAGCAGCGTAGTTCCCAGGACAGGTCGCTCTGGAAACACCATATATTTT
TRBV6-2/TRBV6-3	TRBD1	TRBJ2-7	few	14	CASSPLRQGHEQYF	TGTGCCAGCAGCCCGCTCCGACAGGGCCACGAGCAGTACTTC
TRBV5-1	TRBD1	TRBJ2-7	.	15	CASSDGTGGLYEQYF	TGCGCCAGCAGCGACGGGACAGGGGGCCTGTACGAGCAGTACTTC
TRBV3-1	.	TRBJ1-2	few	14	CASSQGLSGDGYTF	TGTGCCAGCAGCCAAGGGCTATCGGGGGATGGCTACACCTTC
TRBV20-1	TRBD1	TRBJ2-7	.	15	CSARVPGQGTYEQYF	TGCAGTGCTAGAGTCCCGGGACAGGGAACCTACGAGCAGTACTTC
TRBV6-2/TRBV6-3	.	TRBJ1-1	.	11	CASSYLQEWDF	TGTGCCAGCAGTTACTTGCAGGAGTGGGATTTT
TRBV19	.	TRBJ2-7	.	13	CASSMSPSYEQYF	TGTGCCAGTAGTATGTCGCCCTCCTACGAGCAGTACTTC
TRBV5-1	.	TRBJ1-2	few	13	CASSLEVGNGYTF	TGCGCCAGCAGCTTGGAGGTTGGGAATGGCTACACCTTC
TRBV11-2	.	TRBJ1-5	few	15	CASSLDRGGHQPQHF	TGTGCCAGCAGCTTAGATCGTGGGGGTCATCAGCCCCAGCATTTT
TRBV6-1	.	TRBJ1-4	few	13	CASNERGYEKLFF	TGTGCCAGCAATGAGAGGGGTTATGAAAAACTGTTTTTT
TRBV3-1	.	TRBJ2-5	.	17	CASSRASPTGTLETQYF	TGTGCCAGCAGTCGGGCCTCTCCCACAGGGACCCTAGAGACCCAGTACTTC
TRBV12-3/TRBV12-4	.	TRBJ2-7	.	13	CASSLIRTYEQYF	TGTGCCAGCAGTTTAATCCGGACCTACGAGCAGTACTTC
TRBV4-3	.	TRBJ1-1	.	14	CASSPFQGDTEAFF	TGCGCCAGCAGTCCCTTCCAGGGAGACACTGAAGCTTTCTTT
TRBV7-8	.	TRBJ2-1	.	15	CASSWSRDPRNEQFF	TGTGCCAGCAGCTGGAGCCGGGACCCTAGGAATGAGCAGTTCTTC
TRBV20-1	TRBD2	TRBJ2-1	few	15	CSAPSPASGYNEQFF	TGCAGTGCCCCCAGCCCGGCTAGCGGGTACAATGAGCAGTTCTTC
TRBV5-1	.	TRBJ2-3	few	15	CASSLERTSTDTQYF	TGCGCCAGCAGCTTGGAACGGACTAGCACAGATACGCAGTATTTT
TRBV18	.	TRBJ2-7	many	13	CASSPGRGYEQYF	TGTGCCAGCTCACCCGGGCGGGGATACGAGCAGTACTTC
TRBV15	TRBD1	TRBJ2-3	few	20	CATSRDWGIRDREDADTQYF	TGTGCCACCAGCAGAGATTGGGGAATCCGGGACAGGGAGGACGCAGATACGCAGTATTTT
TRBV12-3/TRBV12-4	.	TRBJ2-7	few	14	CASRAGTVAYEQYF	TGTGCCAGCAGGGCCGGGACTGTCGCCTACGAGCAGTACTTC
TRBV7-6	.	TRBJ1-3	.	15	CASSLALSSGNTIYF	TGTGCCAGCAGCTTAGCGCTGAGCTCTGGAAACACCATATATTTT
TRBV2	TRBD1	TRBJ2-1	.	16	CASSESRDRGFNEQFF	TGTGCCAGCAGTGAATCCCGGGACAGGGGCTTCAATGAGCAGTTCTTC
TRBV5-1	TRBD1	TRBJ2-1	few	13	CASSWGQYNEQFF	TGCGCCAGCAGCTGGGGACAGTACAATGAGCAGTTCTTC
TRBV20-1	TRBD1	TRBJ2-5	few	13	CSAQDRSQETQYF	TGCAGTGCTCAGGACAGGAGCCAAGAGACCCAGTACTTC
TRBV28	.	TRBJ2-2	.	12	CASSLLLGELFF	TGTGCCAGCAGCTTACTGCTAGGGGAGCTGTTTTTT
TRBV7-2	.	TRBJ2-7	.	13	CASSSARTYEQYF	TGTGCCAGCAGCTCCGCAAGGACCTACGAGCAGTACTTC
TRBV29-1	TRBD1	TRBJ1-2	.	14	CSVTYGQAAYGYTF	TGCAGCGTTACCTACGGACAGGCGGCCTATGGCTACACCTTC
TRBV20-1	TRBD2	TRBJ2-1	.	18	CSARDHERPGTKNNEQFF	TGCAGTGCTAGAGACCACGAACGCCCCGGGACTAAAAACAATGAGCAGTTCTTC
TRBV12-3/TRBV12-4	.	TRBJ2-1	few	13	CASSFVGSNEQFF	TGTGCCAGCAGTTTTGTCGGAAGCAATGAGCAGTTCTTC
TRBV9	TRBD2	TRBJ2-6	once	18	CASSVSGGATSGANVLTF	TGTGCCAGCAGCGTCAGCGGGGGCGCTACCTCTGGGGCCAACGTCCTGACTTTC
TRBV28	.	TRBJ2-1	few	14	CASSLKDIYNEQFF	TGTGCCAGCAGTTTGAAGGACATCTACAATGAGCAGTTCTTC
TRBV30	.	TRBJ1-5	once	15	CAWSVPSRGNQPQHF	TGTGCCTGGAGTGTCCCCTCGAGGGGCAATCAGCCCCAGCATTTT
TRBV7-2	.	TRBJ2-5	.	15	CASSARPPSIFPQYF	TGTGCCAGCAGCGCGAGACCACCATCTATCTTCCCCCAGTACTTC
TRBV12-3/TRBV12-4	TRBD2	TRBJ2-1	.	14	CASSLSGGAVEQFF	TGTGCCAGCAGTCTGAGCGGGGGGGCCGTTGAGCAGTTCTTC
TRBV20-1	TRBD1	TRBJ1-5	.	13	CSAHRGNDQPQHF	TGCAGTGCTCACAGGGGAAACGATCAGCCCCAGCATTTT
TRBV20-1	.	TRBJ2-7	few	12	CSARVTSYEQYF	TGCAGTGCTAGAGTTACATCCTACGAGCAGTACTTC
TRBV7-2	.	TRBJ2-4	few	14	CASSTGQRTNIQYF	TGTGCCAGCAGCACCGGACAGCGGACAAACATTCAGTACTTC
TRBV4-2	TRBD1	TRBJ2-3	.	16	CASSQVLAGGPDTQYF	TGTGCCAGCAGCCAAGTTTTGGCAGGGGGCCCAGATACGCAGTATTTT